The text below deals with one TCR beta chain. Libraries were prepared by immunoSEQ multiplex PCR; TCRdb keeps only in-frame clonotypes and omits some of them. The top ten hold about 10% of the sample, which has some 240,000 clones, 88% seen once. The germline V gene has CDR1 SQVTM and CDR2 ANQGSEA. V shed 3 bases and J shed 0 bases, with 8 bases lying between them. The CDR3 has 13 amino acids. This record comes from a study of blood T cell repertoires in COVID-19. Study information: T cells, B-cell-depleted T cells, or PBMCs supplied cDNA or gDNA.

The chain is built from TRBV29-1 and TRBJ1-1; possibly TRBD1 for D (5 bases). Sample: peripheral blood. The TCR sequence derives from an older woman with COVID-19, enrolled during active disease. CDR3 DNA sequence: TGCAGCGTTGAGGAGGGGATGAACACTGAAGCTTTCTTT. This encodes CSVEEGMNTEAFF.